Below are 29 T cell receptor beta chains sequenced from a single sample in a study of blood T cell repertoires in COVID-19. Data came from immunoSEQ multiplex PCR; TCRdb stores just in-frame clones and leaves some out. This sample has approximately 300,000 clones, with 65% to 85% found just once. The sequencing sample was made of peripheral blood. All receptors derive from a woman in her fifties or sixties with acute or convalescent COVID-19.

This clone was seen a single time. The J gene is TRBJ2-2, the V gene TRBV6-5, with TRBD1 as a possible D gene (6 bases). Per germline, CDR1 MNHEY and CDR2 SVGAGI. The CDR3 spans 15 residues. Trimming pared 0 bases from V and 7 bases from J, leaving 12 bases between. CDR3 nucleotide sequence: TGTGCCAGCAGTTACTCAGTACAGGGACACGGGGAGCTGTTTTTT. It encodes CASSYSVQGHGELFF.

To note about this clone: Because the CDR3's place on the DNA is in doubt, the DNA is left out and the CDR3 is given as listed by TCRdb. V and J are TRBV7-9 and TRBJ1-2; the table calls TRBD1, which could not be checked here. Germline V CDR1 and CDR2: SEHNR, FQNEAQ (reference sequence). The CDR3 spans 14 amino acids, including both terminal residues. CDR3 loop: CASSPQGGVGPGTF.

This clone was detected once. This chain connects TRBV5-1 to TRBJ1-2; 9 nucleotides agree with TRBD1. This CDR3 is built from 14 residues. V gave up 4 bases and J gave up 6 bases; unmatched junction bases: 7. Germline values: CDR1 SGHRS, CDR2 YFSETQ. The CDR3 DNA follows: TGCGCCAGCAGCCGCGAGGGACAGGGAGATGGCTACACCTTC. Its translation: CASSREGQGDGYTF.

The chain combines TRBV5-1 with TRBJ2-1, with D possibly matching TRBD2 (6 bases). This CDR3 is 14 amino acids long. Germline V gives CDR1 SGHRS, CDR2 YFSETQ. The ends were cut back, 9 bases at V and 6 bases at J, with 19 bases in the middle. The CDR3 protein is CATSAGGALNEQFF. The CDR3 DNA follows: TGCGCCACCTCGGCAGGAGGGGCCCTCAATGAGCAGTTCTTC.

J is TRBJ2-2 and V is TRBV7-8; TRBD2 matches at 7 bases. The V gene end was trimmed by 2 bases and the J gene end by 4 bases; junction bases not matched to a gene: 10. The CDR3 totals 17 residues. Germline CDR1 SGHVS, CDR2 FQNEAQ. In DNA, the CDR3 is TGTGCCAGCAGCTTATTTGCCGCGGGGGAGGTCACCGGGGAGCTGTTTTTT. It yields the protein CASSLFAAGEVTGELFF.

This clone appeared once. V is TRBV4-2 and J is TRBJ2-3; 7 bases map to TRBD1. Germline CDR1 reads LGHNA; CDR2 reads YNFKEQ. The CDR3 extends over 16 amino acids. V shed 0 bases, J shed 0 bases, and the junction held 3 bases outside the gene matches. The CDR3 spells CASSQEGTASTDTQYF. The CDR3 DNA reads as TGTGCCAGCAGCCAAGAAGGGACAGCAAGCACAGATACGCAGTATTTT.

V and J are TRBV25-1 and TRBJ2-1, with D perhaps TRBD1 (5 bases). The length of the CDR3 is 15 residues. V was trimmed by 4 bases and J by 2 bases, leaving 12 bases between them. The V gene's germline CDR1 is MGHDK and CDR2 SYGVNS. DNA for the CDR3: TGTGCCAGCAGTGCCGACAGTCGGGCCTACAATGAGCAGTTCTTC. Its protein is CASSADSRAYNEQFF.

This chain links TRBV18 with TRBJ2-5, with D possibly being TRBD2 (5 bases). The CDR3 is 13 residues long. V was pared by 3 bases and J by 0 bases, with 5 bases between. Germline V gives CDR1 KGHSH, CDR2 LQKENI. The CDR3: CASSPGDQETQYF. For the CDR3, the DNA is TGTGCCAGCTCACCCGGGGACCAAGAGACCCAGTACTTC.

The chain couples TRBV11-2 to TRBJ2-7; perhaps TRBD2 as D (5 bases). From germline, CDR1 is SGHAT and CDR2 FQNNGV. V gave up 3 bases and J gave up 2 bases, with 11 bases separating them. The CDR3 covers 14 residues. The CDR3 DNA reads TGTGCCAGCAGCTTTGGAGGTGAGGCCTACGAGCAGTACGTC. As protein: CASSFGGEAYEQYV.

V is TRBV5-8 and J is TRBJ1-1; D is possibly TRBD1 (5 bases). Per germline, CDR1 SGHTS and CDR2 YDEGEE. There are 15 residues in the CDR3. The ends were cut back, 6 bases at V and 5 bases at J, with 20 bases in the middle. The CDR3 sequence is CASTFVGGLWTEAFF. The CDR3 DNA sequence: TGTGCCAGCACCTTTGTGGGGGGATTATGGACTGAAGCTTTCTTT.

This clone was detected only a few times. V gene TRBV19 combines with J gene TRBJ1-1; no reliable D call. V lost 6 bases and J 4 bases, leaving 9 bases between the germline ends. The CDR3 extends over 12 amino acids. The germline gives CDR1 LNHDA, CDR2 SQIVND (reference sequence). CDR3 region: CASSLAGTEAFF. The CDR3 DNA is TGTGCCAGTAGCCTAGCTGGCACTGAAGCTTTCTTT.

The V gene is TRBV6-2 or TRBV6-3, the J gene TRBJ1-1, with no clear D. V shed 2 bases and J shed 2 bases, with 12 bases lying between them. CDR3 size: 15 residues. The V gene's germline CDR1 is MNHEY and CDR2 SVGEGT. The CDR3 nucleotides read TGTGCCAGCAGTTACACCTCAACGGGTAACACTGAAGCTTTCTTT. Its protein product is CASSYTSTGNTEAFF.

The chain couples TRBV9 to TRBJ2-2; 8 bases map to TRBD2. V shed 4 bases, J shed 4 bases, and the junction held 12 bases outside the gene matches. Germline-derived CDR1 and CDR2 are SGDLS and YYNGEE. The CDR3 is made up of 17 amino acids. DNA for the CDR3: TGTGCCAGCAGCACCCATGGACTAGCTTGGAGCACCGGGGAGCTGTTTTTT. Translating gives CASSTHGLAWSTGELFF. The full variable domain, its missing parts supplied by reference TRBV9 and TRBJ2-2, is DSGVTQTPKHLITATGQRVTLRCSPRSGDLSVYWYQQSLDQGLQFLIQYYNGEERAKGNILERFSAQQFPDLHSELNLSSLELGDSALYFCASSTHGLAWSTGELFFGEGSRLTVL.

The V and J genes are TRBV3-1 (or the pseudogene TRBV3-2) and TRBJ1-4; a possible D gene is TRBD1 (6 bases). The CDR3 sequence is 13 residues long. The V gene's germline CDR1 is LGHDT and CDR2 YNNKEL (reference sequence). V was pared by 0 bases and J by 16 bases, with 15 bases between. The CDR3 loop reads CASSQEPRGKWFF. The CDR3 region has the DNA TGTGCCAGCAGCCAAGAACCCAGGGGCAAGTGGTTTTTT.

This rearrangement joins TRBV2 to TRBJ2-1; 12 nucleotides align to TRBD2. Trimming took 6 bases from V and 4 from J; bases not matched to a gene: 4. Germline-derived CDR1 and CDR2 are SNHLY and FYNNEI. The CDR3 spans 15 residues. DNA for the CDR3: TGTGCCAGCAGGCCGACTAGCGGGGGTTACAATGAGCAGTTCTTC. Its protein product is CASRPTSGGYNEQFF.

V usage is TRBV6-5 and J usage is TRBJ1-1; TRBD1 agrees at 8 bases. The junction had 4 bases not matched to a gene; V was cut back by 2 bases and J by 5 bases. Germline values: CDR1 MNHEY, CDR2 SVGAGI. The CDR3 sequence is 14 residues long. In DNA, the CDR3 is TGTGCCAGCAGTTACCTACAGGGGGAGACTGAAGCTTTCTTT. It yields the protein CASSYLQGETEAFF.

V gene TRBV6-5 combines with J gene TRBJ1-4; tentative D call: TRBD1 (6 bases). Trimming shortened V by 6 bases and J by 8 bases, and 16 bases separated the two germline ends. There are 14 residues in the CDR3. Germline CDR1 is MNHEY and CDR2 is SVGAGI. CDR3 sequence: CASRDSRAGEKLFF. For the CDR3, the DNA is TGTGCCAGCAGGGACAGTCGCGCGGGCGAAAAACTGTTTTTT.

This rearrangement joins TRBV4-2 to TRBJ1-2; D perhaps matches TRBD1 (5 bases). The V end lost 2 bases, the J end lost 6 bases, and 13 bases lay between the germline ends. Germline values: CDR1 LGHNA, CDR2 YNFKEQ. The CDR3 has 14 residues. CDR3 bases: TGTGCCAGCAGCCAAAATTCGGGGGAAAATGGCTACACCTTC. Translating gives CASSQNSGENGYTF.

The chain couples TRBV30 to TRBJ1-2; 11 bases fit TRBD1. The CDR3 is 14 residues long. Germline CDR1 GTSNPN, CDR2 SVGIG (reference sequence). J was trimmed by 5 bases and V by 1 base; bases with no gene match: 3. CDR3 in DNA: TGTGCCTGGAGTGGGACAGGGGGCGCGTATGGCTACACCTTC. It specifies CAWSGTGGAYGYTF. The whole variable domain, filled in from reference TRBV30 and TRBJ1-2, reads SQTIHQWPATLVQPVGSPLSLECTVEGTSNPNLYWYRQAAGRGLQLLFYSVGIGQISSEVPQNLSASRPQDRQFILSSKKLLLSDSGFYLCAWSGTGGAYGYTFGSGTRLTVV.

CDR3: CASSLPTGGKETQYF. The CDR3, as DNA: TGTGCCAGCAGCCTTCCGACAGGGGGAAAAGAGACCCAGTACTTC. This chain joins TRBV3-1 (or the pseudogene TRBV3-2) and TRBJ2-5, with 9 bases lining up with TRBD1. V lost 4 bases, J lost 3 bases, and 6 bases stayed unmatched. The CDR3 is 15 amino acids. Germline CDR1 LGHDT, CDR2 YNNKEL (reference sequence).

Here the CDR3 reads CASSPGTSGIYNEQFF. CDR3 DNA sequence: TGTGCCAGCAGCCCGGGGACTAGCGGGATCTACAATGAGCAGTTCTTC. The J gene is TRBJ2-1, the V gene TRBV7-7, with TRBD2 matching 13 bases. CDR1 is SSHAT and CDR2 is FNYEAQ in the germline V gene (reference sequence). This CDR3 region has 16 residues. V shed 5 bases and J 3 bases; nucleotides not matched to a gene: 4.

This sequence joins TRBV5-1 and TRBJ2-3, with a possible D match to TRBD2 (5 bases). Trimming removed 4 bases from V and 4 bases from J, with 10 bases in between. Germline V gene sequence: CDR1 SGHRS, CDR2 YFSETQ. CDR3 length equals 13 residues. CDR3 coding DNA: TGCGCCAGCAGCCAGGACTCCGCAGATACGCAGTATTTT. Its translation: CASSQDSADTQYF.

In its sample, this clone was seen once. The gene calls are TRBV27 and TRBJ2-7; the D gene is possibly TRBD2 (7 bases). The ends were cut back, 6 bases at V and 8 bases at J, with 23 bases in the middle. Germline loops: CDR1 MNHEY, CDR2 SMNVEV (reference sequence). The CDR3 loop spans 15 amino acids. The CDR3 DNA reads as TGTGCCAGCAGCCGGGGGCTAGCGGATCTCCTCAAGCAGTACTTC. This encodes CASSRGLADLLKQYF.

This chain joins TRBV5-6 and TRBJ2-2; tentative D call: TRBD1 (6 bases). CDR1 and CDR2 from the germline V gene are SGHDT and YYEEEE. The length of the CDR3 is 16 residues. Trimming pared 0 bases from V and 4 bases from J, leaving 13 bases between. The CDR3 bases are TGTGCCAGCAGCTTGGTTACGACAGGTAGCACCGGGGAGCTGTTTTTT. Its translation: CASSLVTTGSTGELFF.

This sequence joins TRBV13 and TRBJ2-1, with unresolved D. The CDR3 is made up of 12 amino acids. Germline V CDR1 and CDR2: PRHDT, FYEKMQ (reference sequence). Trimming removed 5 bases from V and 6 bases from J, with 8 bases in between. The CDR3 is CASSQESNEQFF. The CDR3 bases are TGTGCCAGCAGCCAAGAGTCCAATGAGCAGTTCTTC.

The rearrangement joins TRBV9 to TRBJ2-1, with TRBD2 matching over 12 bases. This CDR3 region has 14 residues. The germline V gene has CDR1 SGDLS and CDR2 YYNGEE. J gave up 8 bases and V 5 bases, and 5 bases lay outside the gene matches. The CDR3 DNA reads as TGTGCCAGCAGTCTAGCGGGAGGGAAGTATGAGCAGTTCTTC. Translating it yields CASSLAGGKYEQFF.

The CDR3 here is CASSYSKVPSERSMDTQYF. The DNA for the CDR3 is TGTGCCAGCAGTTACTCGAAGGTCCCTAGCGAACGATCTATGGATACGCAGTATTTT. The chain carries TRBV6-7 and TRBJ2-3; the D gene is possibly TRBD2 (6 bases). TRBV6-7 is placed among ORFs of uncertain function. V lost 0 bases to trimming and J lost 6 bases, with 25 bases between them. CDR3 length: 19 amino acids.

The chain couples TRBV6-5 to TRBJ2-7; D unclear. The CDR3 contains 11 residues. The germline CDR1 and CDR2 sequences are MNHEY and SVGAGI. Trimming took 4 bases from V and 5 from J, leaving 6 bases between them. The CDR3 sequence is CASSSFDEQYF. In DNA, the CDR3 is TGTGCCAGCAGTTCCTTCGACGAGCAGTACTTC.

This clone has just a few counts. The V call is TRBV12-3 or TRBV12-4, the J call TRBJ1-6; no definite D call. V shed 3 bases and J shed 5 bases, with 5 bases lying between them. The CDR3 sequence is 13 residues long. CDR3: CASSFAHNSPLHF. The CDR3 DNA reads TGTGCCAGCAGTTTTGCGCATAATTCACCCCTCCACTTT.